The 7 T cell receptor beta chains given below trace back to one sample, sequenced in a study of blood T cell repertoires in COVID-19. Sequencing was performed with immunoSEQ multiplex PCR; in TCRdb, only in-frame clones are kept and a portion is missing. The sample consists of fewer than 250,000 clones, around 83% of them appearing once. The sample consisted of peripheral blood. These receptors originate from a man aged 50 or older with active or convalescent COVID-19.

This clone was seen more than once but under ten times. This chain uses TRBV5-4 with TRBJ2-7, with a tentative D call TRBD2 (5 bases). Trimming removed 3 bases at V and 6 bases at J, with 16 bases between. Germline CDR1 is SGHNT and CDR2 is YYREEE (reference sequence). The CDR3 totals 14 residues. Here the CDR3 DNA reads TGTGCCAGCAGCTCCCTGAGCCACAGCGGCGAGCAGTACTTC. Protein sequence: CASSSLSHSGEQYF.

J is TRBJ2-2 and V is TRBV19; D is perhaps TRBD1 (5 bases). Germline V gene data show CDR1 as LNHDA and CDR2 as SQIVND (reference sequence). V lost 3 bases, J lost 5 bases, and 22 bases lay in between. The CDR3 is 18 amino acids. The CDR3 DNA follows: TGTGCCAGTAGTATTTCGGCAGGGATGAAAGCTCTGACCGGGGAGCTGTTTTTT. Its translation: CASSISAGMKALTGELFF. The whole variable domain, filled in from reference TRBV19 and TRBJ2-2, reads DGGITQSPKYLFRKEGQNVTLSCEQNLNHDAMYWYRQDPGQGLRLIYYSQIVNDFQKGDIAEGYSVSREKKESFPLTVTSAQKNPTAFYLCASSISAGMKALTGELFFGEGSRLTVL.

Comments on this clone: Different DNA sequences within this sample yield the same CDR3. This chain uses TRBV27 with TRBJ2-7; D not resolved. CDR3 length equals 13 residues. V was cut by 5 bases and J by 1 base, with 9 bases left in between. Per the germline V gene, CDR1 is MNHEY and CDR2 is SMNVEV (reference sequence). The DNA for the CDR3 is TGTGCCAGCAGTATTGGGCTTTCCTACGAGCAGTACTTC. Amino acids: CASSIGLSYEQYF.

This clone was counted a single time. The J gene is TRBJ1-4, the V gene TRBV5-6, with TRBD1 matching over 7 bases. Germline V lookup: CDR1 SGHDT, CDR2 YYEEEE. This CDR3 is built from 15 residues. After removal of 4 bases from V and 8 bases from J, the junction contained 11 bases not matched to a gene. CDR3 in amino acids: CASSRKDRVGEKLFF. The CDR3 region has the DNA TGTGCCAGCAGCCGTAAAGACAGGGTTGGCGAAAAACTGTTTTTT.

The V and J genes are TRBV5-1 and TRBJ2-2; TRBD1 might be the D (6 bases). The CDR3 sequence is 15 residues long. Trimming removed 0 bases at V and 7 bases at J, with 13 bases between. Germline V gene lookup returns CDR1 SGHRS and CDR2 YFSETQ. DNA of the CDR3: TGCGCCAGCAGCTTGGAACAGGGTGGTATCGGGGAGCTGTTTTTT. Its protein is CASSLEQGGIGELFF. The full variable domain, with the rest looked up from reference TRBV5-1 and TRBJ2-2, is KAGVTQTPRYLIKTRGQQVTLSCSPISGHRSVSWYQQTPGQGLQFLFEYFSETQRNKGNFPGRFSGRQFSNSRSEMNVSTLELGDSALYLCASSLEQGGIGELFFGEGSRLTVL.

The gene calls are TRBV27 and TRBJ2-1; 14 positions agree with TRBD2. The germline V gene encodes CDR1 MNHEY and CDR2 SMNVEV (reference sequence). This CDR3 spans 16 amino acids. V gave up 4 bases and J gave up 8 bases; unmatched junction bases: 7. CDR3 protein: CASSSVGLAGADEQFF. Here the CDR3 DNA reads TGTGCCAGCAGTTCGGTGGGACTAGCGGGAGCTGATGAGCAGTTCTTC.

This clone was seen once. V gene TRBV2 combines with J gene TRBJ2-6; 7 bases match TRBD1. Germline values: CDR1 SNHLY, CDR2 FYNNEI. Trimming cost V 5 bases and J 2 bases; bases outside gene matches: 15. The CDR3 is 19 residues long. The CDR3 protein is CASSFSPTGRKAGANVLTF. Here the CDR3 DNA reads TGTGCCAGCAGTTTCTCCCCGACAGGGCGGAAGGCTGGGGCCAACGTCCTGACTTTC.